Following are 15 T cell receptor beta chains from one sample sequenced in a study of blood T cell repertoires in COVID-19. Repertoires were generated with immunoSEQ multiplex PCR, while TCRdb's copy carries only in-frame clones and drops some. The sample includes 200,000 to 300,000 clones, 70% to 90% of them seen just once. The sample comprised peripheral blood. The origin of the receptors is a woman between 55 and 75 years old with COVID-19, enrolled during active disease.

CDR3 sequence: CASSVAVGAGAYEQYF. CDR3 in DNA: TGTGCCAGCAGCGTAGCCGTAGGAGCGGGGGCCTACGAGCAGTACTTC. This chain connects TRBV9 to TRBJ2-7; 8 bases are shared with TRBD2. V trimming: 0 bases; J trimming: 2 bases; junction bases outside the gene matches: 7. The CDR3 has 16 amino acids. CDR1 and CDR2 (germline): SGDLS, YYNGEE.

This clone has only one observation. This chain joins TRBV19 and TRBJ1-3; TRBD1 agrees at 11 bases. Germline V gene data show CDR1 as LNHDA and CDR2 as SQIVND (reference sequence). This CDR3 spans 17 amino acids. J lost 1 base, V lost 6 bases, and 8 bases had no gene match. The CDR3 spells CASSHGTGGNSGNTIYF. The CDR3 DNA reads as TGTGCCAGTAGCCATGGGACAGGGGGTAATTCTGGAAACACCATATATTTT.

V is TRBV5-1 and J is TRBJ1-3; a weak D match, TRBD1 (6 bases). From germline, CDR1 is SGHRS and CDR2 YFSETQ. V lost 5 bases and J 7 bases, leaving 19 bases between the germline ends. The length of the CDR3 is 15 residues. CDR3 in amino acids: CASRFQFAGDNTIYF. CDR3 bases: TGCGCCAGCAGGTTCCAATTTGCAGGGGATAACACCATATATTTT.

This clone was counted between two and nine times. V is TRBV24-1 and J is TRBJ2-1, with a weak D call TRBD1 (5 bases). The CDR3 is 15 amino acids. The germline V and J ends were trimmed by 2 bases and 8 bases, with 15 bases remaining between them. In germline, CDR1 is KGHDR, CDR2 SFDVKD. As DNA, the CDR3 is TGTGCCACCAGTGATTCATTCAGGGCTTTCGATGAGCAGTTCTTC. Its protein is CATSDSFRAFDEQFF.

The V gene is TRBV5-1, the J gene TRBJ1-2, with a weak D call TRBD1 (5 bases). V was shortened by 2 bases and J by 2 bases, with 10 bases between the two germline ends. The CDR3 length is 14 residues. Germline loops: CDR1 SGHRS, CDR2 YFSETQ. The CDR3 is CASSFDSFNYGYTF. DNA of the CDR3: TGCGCCAGCAGCTTTGACAGCTTCAACTATGGCTACACCTTC. Full variable domain (rest looked up from reference TRBV5-1 and TRBJ1-2): KAGVTQTPRYLIKTRGQQVTLSCSPISGHRSVSWYQQTPGQGLQFLFEYFSETQRNKGNFPGRFSGRQFSNSRSEMNVSTLELGDSALYLCASSFDSFNYGYTFGSGTRLTVV.

J is TRBJ2-1 and V is TRBV18, with 12 bases lining up with TRBD2. Trimming took 0 bases from V and 9 from J; bases not matched to a gene: 6. The CDR3 has 16 residues. Germline V CDR1 and CDR2: KGHSH, LQKENI. The CDR3 loop reads CASSPPGLAGGSEQFF. CDR3 in DNA: TGTGCCAGCTCACCACCGGGGCTAGCGGGAGGGAGTGAGCAGTTCTTC.

The rearrangement joins TRBV7-8 to TRBJ2-1, with a weak D call TRBD2 (6 bases). V lost 5 bases, J lost 7 bases, and 9 bases lay in between. Germline V gene sequence: CDR1 SGHVS, CDR2 FQNEAQ. The CDR3 consists of 12 residues. The CDR3 DNA follows: TGTGCCAGCAGCCGTGGGGGGAATGAGCAGTTCTTC. Residues: CASSRGGNEQFF.

CDR3 coding DNA: TGTGCCAGCAGCACCTCGGGACTGGACACTGAAGCTTTCTTT. Translating gives CASSTSGLDTEAFF. This sequence joins TRBV5-4 and TRBJ1-1; D is perhaps TRBD1 (5 bases). V was cut by 4 bases and J by 3 bases, with 13 bases left in between. Germline loops: CDR1 SGHNT, CDR2 YYREEE (reference sequence). The CDR3 totals 14 residues.

V gene TRBV30 combines with J gene TRBJ2-1; unclear D gene. The CDR3 totals 13 residues. CDR1 and CDR2 (germline): GTSNPN, SVGIG (reference sequence). The V end lost 4 bases, the J end lost 0 bases, and 7 bases lay between the germline ends. The CDR3 loop reads CAWTYSSYNEQFF. The CDR3 region has the DNA TGTGCCTGGACATACAGCTCCTACAATGAGCAGTTCTTC.

This clone occurred a few times. The chain has TRBV28 and TRBJ2-3; the match to TRBD2 covers 10 bases. The J segment lost 4 bases and the V segment lost 5 bases, leaving 6 bases of the junction unmatched. This CDR3 region has 15 residues. The germline CDR1 and CDR2 sequences are MDHEN and SYDVKM. CDR3 sequence reads: CASSLSGRAADTQYF. CDR3 in DNA: TGTGCCAGCAGTCTCAGCGGGAGGGCCGCAGATACGCAGTATTTT.

The genes are TRBV7-9 and TRBJ2-3; 9 nucleotides line up with TRBD2. The CDR3 consists of 15 residues. The V and J ends lost 2 bases and 2 bases, in that order; junction bases with no gene match: 2. Germline lookup yields CDR1 SEHNR and CDR2 FQNEAQ (reference sequence). For the CDR3, the DNA is TGTGCCAGCAGCTTAAGGACTAGCGCCACAGATACGCAGTATTTT. This codes for CASSLRTSATDTQYF.

This chain uses TRBV19 with TRBJ2-1; the D gene is possibly TRBD1 (5 bases). Germline V gene lookup returns CDR1 LNHDA and CDR2 SQIVND (reference sequence). Trimming removed 3 bases at V and 3 bases at J, with 15 bases between. The CDR3 has 16 residues. In nucleotides, the CDR3 is TGTGCCAGTAGTATCCGAGGATGGGGCGGCTACAATGAGCAGTTCTTC. Encoded protein: CASSIRGWGGYNEQFF.

This clone came up a few times. V is TRBV5-4 and J is TRBJ2-7; 7 bases fit TRBD2. CDR3 length: 14 residues. Looked up from germline, CDR1 is SGHNT and CDR2 is YYREEE (reference sequence). Trimming cost V 1 base and J 8 bases; bases outside gene matches: 9. The CDR3 is CASSLREGLSKQYF. CDR3 DNA: TGTGCCAGCAGCTTGAGGGAGGGCCTTTCTAAGCAGTACTTC.

The chain recombines TRBV2 with TRBJ1-1; 9 bases are a match to TRBD1. Germline-derived CDR1 and CDR2 are SNHLY and FYNNEI. The CDR3 consists of 14 residues. V lost 10 bases to trimming and J lost 5 bases; unmatched junction nucleotides: 11. CDR3 amino acids: CAKRGVQGATEAFF. In nucleotides, the CDR3 is TGTGCCAAGCGTGGGGTACAGGGGGCGACTGAAGCTTTCTTT.

This chain joins TRBV5-1 and TRBJ1-1; D is unresolved. CDR1 and CDR2 (germline): SGHRS, YFSETQ. V was shortened by 4 bases and J by 2 bases, with 15 bases between the two germline ends. The CDR3 extends over 15 amino acids. The CDR3 is CASSPRAETNTEAFF. Written as DNA, the CDR3 is TGCGCCAGCAGCCCGAGGGCGGAGACTAACACTGAAGCTTTCTTT.